Listed below are T cell receptor beta chains from one sample, sequenced in a study of monozygotic twins with inflammatory bowel disease. TCRdb re-called the 5' RACE reads, yielding one record per CDR3 amino acid sequence without DNA. The sample's table shows approximately 400,000 distinct CDR3 sequences. The material sequenced was blood. The source of these receptors is a human donor with ulcerative colitis or Crohn's disease, or a healthy co-twin of an affected twin (not recorded which). Each CDR3 is given with its conserved first and last residue. Each record gives: V gene, CDR3 length, J gene, CDR3 protein.

>TRBV3-1|15|TRBJ2-7
CASAGGTSGTYEQYF
>TRBV7-9|16|TRBJ1-1
CASSSRQGARVTEAFF
>TRBV5-4|14|TRBJ2-3
CAGANEGRLDTQYF
>TRBV6-1|14|TRBJ2-2
CASRLGPNTGELFF
>TRBV7-2|15|TRBJ2-3
CASSLPRTTTDTQYF
>TRBV19|13|TRBJ2-5
CASSMQYQETQYF
>TRBV6-2/TRBV6-3|14|TRBJ2-7
CASNPGTGVVEQYF
>TRBV7-3|14|TRBJ2-2
CASSSRLAYGELFF
>TRBV11-2|14|TRBJ1-1
CASSFPGIGTEAFF
>TRBV11-1|12|TRBJ2-7
CASSHLLVEQYF
>TRBV6-1|15|TRBJ2-3
CASSEARVRTDTQYF
>TRBV4-1|15|TRBJ1-1
CASSQTGTRITGAFF
>TRBV9|16|TRBJ2-7
CASSAASGTGEYEQYF
>TRBV11-2|14|TRBJ2-3
CASSFAQGADTQYF
>TRBV7-2|14|TRBJ1-6
CASSQGAQGSPLHF
>TRBV6-5|14|TRBJ2-7
CASSNGQSSGEQYF
>TRBV5-1|13|TRBJ2-7
CASSYGQSYEQYF
>TRBV4-2|15|TRBJ2-5
CASSQDLRGEETQYF
>TRBV7-2|14|TRBJ2-3
CASSQTGLTDTQYF
>TRBV6-5|15|TRBJ2-5
CASSYLAGGQETQYF
>TRBV5-1|14|TRBJ1-4
CASSPGQNYEKLFF
>TRBV4-2|14|TRBJ1-5
CASSPPDGYQPQHF
>TRBV5-4|14|TRBJ2-7
CASSSDREVYEQYF
>TRBV10-3|13|TRBJ2-5
CAAGQGAGETQYF
>TRBV27|14|TRBJ2-1
CASRRTSGMGEQFF
>TRBV4-2|12|TRBJ1-1
CASSQDLQRAFF
>TRBV7-9|13|TRBJ1-1
CASSLRGVTEAFF
>TRBV6-5|14|TRBJ1-4
CASSSRVLNEKLFF
>TRBV4-3|13|TRBJ2-2
CASSQAISGELFF
>TRBV5-5|14|TRBJ2-2
CASSLVTAGRELFF
>TRBV24-1|14|TRBJ2-1
CATSDPREGNEQFF
>TRBV6-2/TRBV6-3|18|TRBJ1-2
CASSSPGQGVITFYGYTF
>TRBV12-3/TRBV12-4|13|TRBJ2-1
CASSDGTSNEQFF
>TRBV12-3/TRBV12-4|13|TRBJ2-3
CASRQSGTDTQYF
>TRBV9|16|TRBJ2-5
CASSPRSGLAGETQYF
>TRBV6-1|14|TRBJ2-3
CASSEGGGTDTQYF
>TRBV7-9|14|TRBJ2-1
CASSLEGGDNEQFF
>TRBV5-6|14|TRBJ2-1
CASSFWRSYNEQFF
>TRBV29-1|13|TRBJ2-1
CSVEASAYNEQFF
>TRBV7-2|15|TRBJ2-3
CASSQRELAADTQYF
>TRBV6-1|16|TRBJ1-6
CASSRSRSSYNSPLHF
>TRBV27|14|TRBJ2-1
CASSLALSGTIEFF
>TRBV7-9|15|TRBJ2-4
CASSLEGLPRNIQYF
>TRBV6-5|13|TRBJ2-3
CASKTASTDTQYF
>TRBV28|13|TRBJ1-5
CASKRDSNQPQHF
>TRBV29-1|12|TRBJ2-7
CSVEEGGGEQYF
>TRBV10-3|16|TRBJ2-7
CAISELPGPKRNEQYF
>TRBV20-1|12|TRBJ1-2
CSARKGGEGYTF
>TRBV5-1|12|TRBJ2-7
CASSFESYEQYF
>TRBV7-2|15|TRBJ2-7
CASSFGTDSSYEQYF
>TRBV5-4|18|TRBJ2-3
CASSLDADESVYTDTQYF
>TRBV5-1|17|TRBJ1-1
CASSAGTGIRMNTEAFF
>TRBV7-2|12|TRBJ2-3
CASSLRAGVPYF
>TRBV20-1|11|TRBJ2-1
CSARGGAEQFF
>TRBV4-1|15|TRBJ1-2
CASSTGQGSNYGYTF